This T cell receptor (beta chain) was documented in a study of OX40 agonist ivuxolimab in advanced cancers. Looking at the study overall: Subjects had a mean age of around 60 years, with a range of about 23 to 79; more than 70% were male. Of the patients, three showed partial responses, one with hepatocellular carcinoma and two with cutaneous melanoma.

Trimming cost V 6 bases and J 8 bases, with 10 bases left between them. Germline CDR1 and CDR2: MNHEY and SVGAGI. This CDR3 region has 11 residues. TCRdb's copy holds only in-frame clones and misses some; the assay was immunoSEQ multiplex PCR. The sample lists 55,000 to 90,000 clones, 80% to 90% seen once, with roughly 3% in the top ten. The clonotype was recovered from an adult with an advanced solid tumor such as melanoma, head and neck, liver or kidney cancer. V usage is TRBV6-5 and J usage is TRBJ1-1; D is undetermined. The source was CD4+ or CD8+ T cells sorted from blood, collected in a trial of the OX40 agonist ivuxolimab. The CDR3 protein is CASSAAMEAFF. For the CDR3, the DNA is TGTGCCAGCAGCGCGGCTATGGAAGCTTTCTTT.